The T cell receptor (beta chain) under discussion was sequenced for a study of metastatic and nonmetastatic thyroid tumors. TCRdb re-clonotyped the PCR reads via MiXCR. The sample lists some 60,000 clones; 25% to 35% were seen once. V was cut by 2 bases and J by 5 bases, with 9 bases left in between. The CDR3 covers 12 residues. Germline CDR1 reads GTSNPN; CDR2 reads SVGIG (reference sequence). Every patient underwent thyroid surgery untreated. The clonotype was recovered from a female donor with papillary thyroid cancer or a benign thyroid nodule (not recorded which). Some clones in this sample may be carry-over from other donors' samples. Sequencing was performed on blood. The chain has TRBV30 and TRBJ1-2; D may be TRBD1 (6 bases). This CDR3 is CAWSSQGYGYTF. CDR3 bases: TGTGCCTGGAGTTCACAGGGTTATGGCTACACCTTC.